One sample yielded the 21 T cell receptor beta chains listed below, sequenced in a study of cytomegalovirus exposure and HLA in healthy donors. This table comes from immunoSEQ multiplex PCR, and its TCRdb copy is limited to in-frame clones, with some not included. The repertoire holds about 150,000 clones, with approximately 86% as singletons. Material: PBMCs. Every receptor here comes from a man younger than 30 in good health and CMV-seropositive.

This chain connects TRBV9 to TRBJ1-2, with unresolved D. V shed 3 bases and J shed 9 bases, with 21 bases lying between them. The CDR3 consists of 15 residues. Germline V gene lookup returns CDR1 SGDLS and CDR2 YYNGEE. The CDR3 protein is CASSAEGRTAVRYTF. The CDR3 DNA reads as TGTGCCAGCAGCGCGGAGGGTAGGACGGCGGTGCGCTACACCTTC.

For this clone: Different DNA sequences within this sample yield the same CDR3. This chain connects TRBV9 to TRBJ2-7, with TRBD1 as a possible D gene (6 bases). V was pared by 2 bases and J by 1 base, with 10 bases between. There are 14 residues in the CDR3. Germline V gene lookup returns CDR1 SGDLS and CDR2 YYNGEE. CDR3 sequence: CASSVQGTSYEQYF. CDR3 DNA sequence: TGTGCCAGCAGCGTCCAGGGGACATCCTACGAGCAGTACTTC.

This clone was detected only a few times. This chain uses TRBV11-3 with TRBJ2-7; 9 bases map to TRBD2. The CDR3 loop spans 15 amino acids. CDR1 and CDR2 (germline): SGHNT, YENEEA. V shed 0 bases and J 2 bases; nucleotides not matched to a gene: 2. CDR3 nucleotides: TGTGCCAGCAGCTTAGATCCTAGCGGGGCCTACGAGCAGTACTTC. It translates to CASSLDPSGAYEQYF.

The gene calls are TRBV5-1 and TRBJ2-3; a weak D match, TRBD2 (6 bases). Per germline, CDR1 SGHRS and CDR2 YFSETQ. V was pared by 4 bases and J by 1 base, with 22 bases between. The CDR3 is made up of 18 amino acids. The CDR3 DNA reads as TGCGCCAGCAGCAGTGAAACGGAGGGTGAGGTAGGCACAGATACGCAGTATTTT. It yields the protein CASSSETEGEVGTDTQYF. Together with reference TRBV5-1 and TRBJ2-3, the CDR3 gives the full variable domain: KAGVTQTPRYLIKTRGQQVTLSCSPISGHRSVSWYQQTPGQGLQFLFEYFSETQRNKGNFPGRFSGRQFSNSRSEMNVSTLELGDSALYLCASSSETEGEVGTDTQYFGPGTRLTVL.

V and J are TRBV27 and TRBJ1-1, with a possible D match to TRBD1 (6 bases). The ends were cut back, 2 bases at V and 6 bases at J, with 13 bases in the middle. CDR3 length: 14 amino acids. Germline-derived CDR1 and CDR2 are MNHEY and SMNVEV (reference sequence). CDR3 bases: TGTGCCAGCAGTTTAGGGAAGGGGGTCGCTGAAGCTTTCTTT. As protein: CASSLGKGVAEAFF.

This clone showed up just a few times. J is TRBJ2-5 and V is TRBV29-1; unclear D gene. Per germline, CDR1 SQVTM and CDR2 ANQGSEA. This CDR3 is 11 amino acids long. The V end was cut by 6 bases, the J end by 2 bases, with 7 bases between. The CDR3 here is CSVAGQETQYF. The CDR3 nucleotides read TGCAGCGTGGCCGGGCAAGAGACCCAGTACTTC.

The sample holds a few counts of this clone. This chain links TRBV20-1 with TRBJ1-2; D may be TRBD1 (5 bases). The CDR3 consists of 11 residues. Germline values: CDR1 DFQATT, CDR2 SNEGSKA (reference sequence). Trimming removed 7 bases at V and 6 bases at J, with 12 bases between. This CDR3 is CSERRGNGYTF. The CDR3 DNA is TGCAGTGAAAGGAGGGGTAATGGCTACACCTTC.

The V and J genes are TRBV21-1 and TRBJ1-5; the table's D gene call, TRBD1, was not cross checked with the DNA. TRBV21-1 is annotated as a pseudogene. The CDR3 runs 14 residues. CDR3 region: CASKTGTTNQPQHF. As DNA, the CDR3 is TGTGCCAGCAAGACAGGGACAACTAATCAGCCCCAGCATTTT.

The chain has TRBV6-6 and TRBJ2-7, with 8 positions matching TRBD2. With 0 bases clipped from V and 0 bases from J, the junction kept 1 base outside the gene matches. The CDR3 has 15 residues. From germline, CDR1 is MNHNY and CDR2 SVGAGI (reference sequence). This CDR3 is CASSYSGGASYEQYF. CDR3 in DNA: TGTGCCAGCAGTTACTCCGGGGGGGCCTCCTACGAGCAGTACTTC.

The chain couples TRBV9 to TRBJ2-7, with D maybe TRBD1 (5 bases). The CDR3 is made up of 16 amino acids. The ends were cut back, 4 bases at V and 6 bases at J, with 23 bases in the middle. Germline loops: CDR1 SGDLS, CDR2 YYNGEE. DNA of the CDR3: TGTGCCAGCAGCCTAAGCACGACAGTCGCAAGGGGCGAGCAGTACTTC. Translated: CASSLSTTVARGEQYF. The full variable domain, with the rest looked up from reference TRBV9 and TRBJ2-7, is DSGVTQTPKHLITATGQRVTLRCSPRSGDLSVYWYQQSLDQGLQFLIQYYNGEERAKGNILERFSAQQFPDLHSELNLSSLELGDSALYFCASSLSTTVARGEQYFGPGTRLTVT.

This clone occurred a few times. The rearrangement joins TRBV5-1 to TRBJ1-6, with 11 nucleotides matching TRBD1. Germline loops: CDR1 SGHRS, CDR2 YFSETQ. The CDR3 is made up of 16 amino acids. Trimming removed 1 base from V and 9 bases from J; junction bases left unmatched: 6. The CDR3: CASSLWTGGEGSPLHF. The DNA for the CDR3 is TGCGCCAGCAGCTTGTGGACAGGGGGCGAAGGTTCACCCCTCCACTTT.

The rearrangement links TRBV19 to TRBJ1-5; D is undetermined. The germline V and J ends were trimmed by 3 bases and 11 bases, with 14 bases remaining between them. Germline loops: CDR1 LNHDA, CDR2 SQIVND (reference sequence). The CDR3 is made up of 13 amino acids. DNA for the CDR3: TGTGCCAGTAGTATTTCCCGGTTGCGGGCCCAGCATTTT. Protein product: CASSISRLRAQHF.

The gene calls are TRBV4-3 and TRBJ2-1, with D perhaps TRBD2 (6 bases). CDR1 is LGHNA and CDR2 is YSLEER in the germline V gene. Trimming removed 4 bases from V and 10 bases from J, with 14 bases in between. The length of the CDR3 is 13 residues. The CDR3 DNA reads as TGCGCCAGCAGCCCGGGACTTCCCTCCGAGCAGTTCTTC. Residues: CASSPGLPSEQFF.

This clone showed up just once. V usage is TRBV7-3 and J usage is TRBJ2-1, with 8 bases that match TRBD2. From germline, CDR1 is SGHTA and CDR2 FQGTGA. J was trimmed by 7 bases and V by 4 bases; bases with no gene match: 9. The CDR3 covers 15 residues. DNA for the CDR3: TGTGCCAGCAGCTCAATAGCGGGACTGGAGAATGAGCAGTTCTTC. The encoded protein is CASSSIAGLENEQFF.

The chain carries TRBV7-2 and TRBJ1-2; D unresolved. This CDR3 is built from 15 residues. The V gene lost 1 base and the J gene lost 0 bases, with 9 bases spanning the gap. Germline V lookup: CDR1 SGHTA, CDR2 FQGNSA. As DNA, the CDR3 is TGTGCCAGCAGCTTAGGAGGCAGAGCTAACTATGGCTACACCTTC. Its protein product is CASSLGGRANYGYTF.

The chain employs TRBV18 and TRBJ1-4, with unresolved D. Germline values: CDR1 KGHSH, CDR2 LQKENI. This CDR3 is 12 amino acids long. The ends were cut back, 1 base at V and 14 bases at J, with 11 bases in the middle. CDR3 protein: CASSPRGSGLFF. In DNA, the CDR3 is TGTGCCAGCTCACCACGCGGGAGTGGGCTGTTTTTT.

J is TRBJ2-2 and V is TRBV11-2; D remains ambiguous. The CDR3 loop spans 11 amino acids. V lost 1 base and J 10 bases, leaving 4 bases between the germline ends. Looked up from germline, CDR1 is SGHAT and CDR2 is FQNNGV. The CDR3 nucleotides read TGTGCCAGCAGCTTAGTAGTGGAGCTGTTTTTT. Translated, it gives CASSLVVELFF.

The genes are TRBV6-5 and TRBJ1-1; the D gene is possibly TRBD1 (6 bases). Germline CDR1 is MNHEY and CDR2 is SVGAGI. Trimming removed 5 bases from V and 7 bases from J, with 11 bases in between. This CDR3 comprises 12 residues. The CDR3 loop is CASSLETGEAFF. The CDR3 DNA follows: TGTGCCAGCAGTCTCGAGACAGGTGAAGCTTTCTTT.

The chain has TRBV27 and TRBJ1-4, with TRBD1 matching 7 bases. The CDR3 is 14 amino acids. The V gene's germline CDR1 is MNHEY and CDR2 SMNVEV (reference sequence). The junction had 2 bases not matched to a gene; V was cut back by 5 bases and J by 2 bases. CDR3 protein: CASSPQGTNEKLFF. The CDR3 coding sequence is TGTGCCAGCAGTCCACAGGGGACTAATGAAAAACTGTTTTTT.

As regards this clone: In this CDR3 the conserved last residue, phenylalanine or tryptophan, is missing, so a read error is likely. No DNA is shown, since the ends of the CDR3 on it are uncertain; the CDR3 is the one TCRdb lists. This chain joins TRBV5-5 and TRBJ1-2; TRBD1 was called by the table and not checked on the DNA. The CDR3 adds up to 13 amino acids, both ends counted. Germline CDR1 is SGHKS and CDR2 is YYEKEE (reference sequence). The CDR3 spells CASSGPATGGPLV.

V usage is TRBV7-3 and J usage is TRBJ2-3, with 7 positions matching TRBD1. CDR1 is SGHTA and CDR2 is FQGTGA in the germline V gene. V shed 5 bases, J shed 5 bases, and the junction held 1 base outside the gene matches. This CDR3 has 12 residues. CDR3 residues: CASSPGGDTQYF. CDR3 DNA sequence: TGTGCCAGCAGCCCAGGGGGAGATACGCAGTATTTT.